The present TCR beta chain was sequenced within a study of cytomegalovirus exposure and HLA in healthy donors. The PCR ran on 60 Vbeta and 13 Jbeta primers. TCRdb's table, derived via immunoSEQ multiplex PCR, lists solely in-frame clones and lacks some. Among fewer than 200,000 clones, roughly 79% were seen once, and the ten largest hold about 6.4%. From germline, CDR1 is SQVTM and CDR2 ANQGSEA. This CDR3 comprises 13 residues. About this clone itself: At one end, the junction sequence differs from germline, possibly due to a read error.

This chain links TRBV29-1 with TRBJ2-4; D might be TRBD1 (7 bases). This clonotype originated in a man aged 35-49 years in good health and CMV-seropositive. Sequencing was done on a sample of PBMCs. The CDR3 protein is CSVSRGAKNSQYF. The DNA of the CDR3 is TGCAGCGTCTCCAGGGGGGCCAAAAACAGTCAGTACTTC.